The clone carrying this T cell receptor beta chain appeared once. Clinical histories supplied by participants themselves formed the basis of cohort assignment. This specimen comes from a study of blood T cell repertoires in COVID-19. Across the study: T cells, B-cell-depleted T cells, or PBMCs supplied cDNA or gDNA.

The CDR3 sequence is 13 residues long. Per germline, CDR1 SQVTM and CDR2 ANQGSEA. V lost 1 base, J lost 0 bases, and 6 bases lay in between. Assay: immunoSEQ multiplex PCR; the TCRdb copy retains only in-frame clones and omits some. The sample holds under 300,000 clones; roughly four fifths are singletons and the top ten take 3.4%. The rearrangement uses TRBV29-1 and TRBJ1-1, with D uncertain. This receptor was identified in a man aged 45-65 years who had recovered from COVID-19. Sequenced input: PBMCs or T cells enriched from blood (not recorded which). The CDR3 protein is CSVEAGLNTEAFF. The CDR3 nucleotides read TGCAGCGTTGAAGCCGGGTTGAACACTGAAGCTTTCTTT.